This TCR beta chain derives from a study of blood T cells in healthy people across ages. Isolation yielded PBMCs, at least 7 million per sample, in every case. Trimming took off 3 bases at V and 7 bases at J, with 13 bases between the two ends. This CDR3 contains 12 residues. Germline assignment: CDR1 DFQATT and CDR2 SNEGSKA (reference sequence). Study results and caveats: A strong correlation was found between TCR beta diversity and the percentage of naive T cells.

Turning to this clonotype: What it recognizes is unknown.

PCR was performed a second time for about 7 to 12 cycles using a sample-barcoded 5' primer and a J-beta primer mix. TCRdb fed the 5' RACE reads into MiXCR, producing one record per CDR3 protein. The table records 910,000 or so distinct CDR3 sequences, roughly 50% of them present only once. V and J are TRBV20-1 and TRBJ2-7; D ambiguous. Material: blood. This receptor was identified in a woman aged 55-75 years in good health. CDR3 protein: CSARWNHNEQYF. In nucleotides, the CDR3 is TGCAGTGCTAGGTGGAACCACAATGAGCAGTACTTC.